This T cell receptor beta chain emerged from a study of a mutant IDH1 vaccine in newly diagnosed glioma. This clone was seen more than once but under ten times. The antigen is not known. Time point described: week 11, during vaccination. In the vaccine, a single dose held 300 ug of the mutant IDH1 20-mer peptide, along with topical imiquimod. CDR3 length: 14 amino acids. The germline V gene has CDR1 MDHEN and CDR2 SYDVKM. V gave up 2 bases and J gave up 11 bases; unmatched junction bases: 6. The data were produced by immunoSEQ multiplex PCR, yet TCRdb's version contains in-frame clones alone and is incomplete. The sample has 100,000 to 150,000 clones; roughly 77% are singletons.

Sample: PBMCs, taken from a glioma patient whose treatment included an IDH1 peptide vaccine. This chain uses TRBV28 with TRBJ1-2; 12 nucleotides match TRBD1. This TCR was sampled from a man aged 35 to 55 with glioma. This CDR3 reads CASSLPGTGGVYTF. The CDR3 DNA reads TGTGCCAGCAGTTTACCCGGGACAGGGGGCGTTTACACCTTC.